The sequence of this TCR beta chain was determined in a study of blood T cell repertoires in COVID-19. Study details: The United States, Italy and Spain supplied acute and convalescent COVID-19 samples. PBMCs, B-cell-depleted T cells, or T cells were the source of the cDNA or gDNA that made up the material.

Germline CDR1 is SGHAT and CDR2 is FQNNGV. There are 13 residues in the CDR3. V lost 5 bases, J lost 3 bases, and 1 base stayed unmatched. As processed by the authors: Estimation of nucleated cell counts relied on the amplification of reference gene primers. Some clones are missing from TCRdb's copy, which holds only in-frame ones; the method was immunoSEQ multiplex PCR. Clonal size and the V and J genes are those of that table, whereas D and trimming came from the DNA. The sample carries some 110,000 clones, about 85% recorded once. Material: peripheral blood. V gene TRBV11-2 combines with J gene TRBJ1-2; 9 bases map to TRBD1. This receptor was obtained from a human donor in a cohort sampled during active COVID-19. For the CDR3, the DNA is TGTGCCAGCAGCCGGGACAGGGACTATGGCTACACCTTC. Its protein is CASSRDRDYGYTF.